These 21 T cell receptor beta chains were all obtained from the same sample, sequenced in a study of T cell changes during pregnancy in multiple sclerosis (dated by TCRdb to the late 2010s). The library was made by the immunoSEQ multiplex PCR assay. The clones in this table, taken by TCRdb from immuneACCESS, are in-frame only. Not every clone is retained; where verified, under half of the shortfall comes from an unresolved V gene, and the cause of the rest is unknown. The sample table holds roughly 93,000 clones, of which around 90% were seen once. Of the sample, roughly 2% is held by the ten largest clones. This specimen consisted of peripheral blood, obtained after pregnancy. These TCRs come from a female donor in good health, enrolled as a control in a pregnancy study.

The genes are TRBV7-9 and TRBJ1-1; possibly TRBD1 for D (6 bases). V lost 7 bases, J lost 0 bases, and 12 bases lay in between. Per germline, CDR1 SEHNR and CDR2 FQNEAQ (reference sequence). The CDR3 sequence is 14 residues long. For the CDR3, the DNA is TGTGCCAGCACCTTTACAGGGCTGAACACTGAAGCTTTCTTT. Amino acid sequence: CASTFTGLNTEAFF.

V and J are TRBV5-4 and TRBJ2-2; TRBD2 matches at 7 bases. V dropped 5 bases and J dropped 7; count of bases not matched to a gene: 11. CDR1 and CDR2 from the germline V gene are SGHNT and YYREEE (reference sequence). The CDR3 is 15 residues long. As DNA, the CDR3 is TGTGCCAGCAGTCCTACGGGACTAAAGGGCGGGGAGCTGTTTTTT. This translates into CASSPTGLKGGELFF.

The chain has TRBV2 and TRBJ2-1, with D perhaps matching TRBD2 (5 bases). The CDR3 contains 12 residues. Deletions cut 6 bases from V and 4 bases from J, with 7 bases between. Germline CDR1 and CDR2: SNHLY and FYNNEI. The chain's CDR3 is CASSSGYNEQFF. DNA for the CDR3: TGTGCCAGCAGCAGCGGATACAATGAGCAGTTCTTC.

J is TRBJ2-3 and V is TRBV4-1; TRBD2 matches 9 bases. Germline-derived CDR1 and CDR2 are MGHRA and YSYEKL. There are 15 residues in the CDR3. The trim removed 2 bases at V and 0 bases at J, leaving 0 bases unmatched. DNA for the CDR3: TGCGCCAGCAGCCAAACTAGCGGGAGCACAGATACGCAGTATTTT. Residues: CASSQTSGSTDTQYF.

This chain uses TRBV6-5 with TRBJ1-2, with D unresolved. Deletions cut 3 bases from V and 6 bases from J, with 14 bases between. CDR1 and CDR2 (germline): MNHEY, SVGAGI. The CDR3 runs to 14 residues. CDR3 DNA: TGTGCCAGCAGTTATGTGGGTGGAGGCGATGGCTACACCTTC. It codes for CASSYVGGGDGYTF.

A few counts support this clone. The genes are TRBV30 and TRBJ1-6, with TRBD1 matching over 9 bases. The V segment lost 3 bases and the J segment 9 bases; nucleotides outside the gene matches: 6. Per the germline V gene, CDR1 is GTSNPN and CDR2 is SVGIG (reference sequence). The CDR3 is 14 residues long. The CDR3 sequence is CAWSLGQGRSPLHF. Written as DNA, the CDR3 is TGTGCCTGGAGCTTGGGACAGGGACGTTCACCCCTCCACTTT.

V usage is TRBV7-2 and J usage is TRBJ1-1, with D possibly being TRBD1 (6 bases). Germline loops: CDR1 SGHTA, CDR2 FQGNSA. This CDR3 is 14 amino acids long. Between the trimmed V and J ends, which lost 2 bases and 0 bases, there was a span of 7 bases. DNA for the CDR3: TGTGCCAGCAGCTTAACAGGGATGAACACTGAAGCTTTCTTT. It is translated as CASSLTGMNTEAFF.

The CDR3 here is CASSQGIPGDTEAFF. The CDR3 DNA reads TGTGCCAGCAGCCAAGGGATCCCGGGGGACACTGAAGCTTTCTTT. The V call is TRBV4-2, the J call TRBJ1-1; tentative D call: TRBD1 (5 bases). The V end was cut by 1 base, the J end by 3 bases, with 12 bases between. Germline V gives CDR1 LGHNA, CDR2 YNFKEQ. The CDR3 has 15 residues.

As to this clone: Other DNA sequences from this sample encode an identical CDR3 as well. The chain links TRBV27 to TRBJ2-3; maybe TRBD1 (5 bases). From germline, CDR1 is MNHEY and CDR2 SMNVEV (reference sequence). Trimming pared 5 bases from V and 2 bases from J, leaving 8 bases between. This CDR3 comprises 13 residues. CDR3 in DNA: TGTGCCAGCAGTCAGGGTAACACAGATACGCAGTATTTT. Protein sequence: CASSQGNTDTQYF.

This chain joins TRBV5-6 and TRBJ2-7; 7 nucleotides agree with TRBD2. Germline CDR1 reads SGHDT; CDR2 reads YYEEEE. The CDR3 is made up of 15 amino acids. V gave up 1 base and J gave up 0 bases; unmatched junction bases: 4. In DNA form, the CDR3 reads TGTGCCAGCAGCTTGAGCGGGGCCAGCTCCTACGAGCAGTACTTC. Protein: CASSLSGASSYEQYF.

This clone appeared a few times. This sequence joins TRBV2 and TRBJ2-5, with TRBD2 matching 9 bases. Germline values: CDR1 SNHLY, CDR2 FYNNEI. J was trimmed by 1 base and V by 0 bases; bases with no gene match: 6. The CDR3 is 17 amino acids. CDR3: CASSEARGLAAQETQYF. The CDR3 DNA reads as TGTGCCAGCAGTGAAGCGCGGGGACTAGCCGCCCAAGAGACCCAGTACTTC.

V and J are TRBV7-9 and TRBJ2-7; TRBD1 matches 8 bases. V was pared by 0 bases and J by 6 bases, with 10 bases of the junction left unmatched. CDR3 length equals 16 residues. Looked up from germline, CDR1 is SEHNR and CDR2 is FQNEAQ (reference sequence). The CDR3 DNA sequence: TGTGCCAGCAGCTTAGCGTATGCGACAGGGGTGTGCGAGCAGTACTTC. Translated: CASSLAYATGVCEQYF.

V gene TRBV7-2 combines with J gene TRBJ2-5; 7 bases fit TRBD2. The germline V gene has CDR1 SGHTA and CDR2 FQGNSA. Trimming at V came to 5 bases and at J to 5 bases, leaving 11 bases not matched to a gene. There are 15 residues in the CDR3. CDR3 coding DNA: TGTGCCAGCAGCCCCCGAGCGGGGAGTATTGAGACCCAGTACTTC. Its protein product is CASSPRAGSIETQYF.

Points on this clone: Other DNA variants within this sample encode the same CDR3. The chain joins TRBV19 to TRBJ2-1; D is perhaps TRBD1 (5 bases). The CDR3 contains 15 residues. V was clipped by 5 bases and J by 0 bases, with 11 bases between them. Germline V gene sequence: CDR1 LNHDA, CDR2 SQIVND (reference sequence). The CDR3 coding sequence is TGTGCCAGTAGTTCTGACAGAAGCTCCTACAATGAGCAGTTCTTC. Its translation is CASSSDRSSYNEQFF. The full variable domain, completed using reference TRBV19 and TRBJ2-1, is DGGITQSPKYLFRKEGQNVTLSCEQNLNHDAMYWYRQDPGQGLRLIYYSQIVNDFQKGDIAEGYSVSREKKESFPLTVTSAQKNPTAFYLCASSSDRSSYNEQFFGPGTRLTVL.

The V gene is TRBV18, the J gene TRBJ2-7; 10 bases map to TRBD1. Germline-derived CDR1 and CDR2 are KGHSH and LQKENI. CDR3 length: 13 amino acids. Losses at the gene ends were 8 bases for V and 4 bases for J; bases not matched to a gene: 5. The CDR3 is CASGGQGSYEQYF. The CDR3 nucleotides read TGTGCCAGCGGGGGACAGGGGAGTTACGAGCAGTACTTC.

The rearrangement uses TRBV2 and TRBJ2-1, with TRBD1 as a possible D gene (5 bases). This CDR3 is 14 amino acids long. The germline CDR1 and CDR2 sequences are SNHLY and FYNNEI. Between the trimmed V and J ends, which lost 3 bases and 4 bases, there was a span of 10 bases. The CDR3 loop is CASSDETAYNEQFF. CDR3 bases: TGTGCCAGCAGTGATGAGACAGCGTACAATGAGCAGTTCTTC.

The V call is TRBV4-1, the J call TRBJ2-6, with a possible D match to TRBD2 (5 bases). V dropped 0 bases and J dropped 0 bases, with 6 bases sitting between them. Germline V gene data show CDR1 as MGHRA and CDR2 as YSYEKL. This CDR3 comprises 16 residues. The CDR3 DNA reads as TGCGCCAGCAGCCAAGAGGGGAGCTCTGGGGCCAACGTCCTGACTTTC. This gives the protein CASSQEGSSGANVLTF.

This chain joins TRBV6-5 and TRBJ2-7; D unclear. Germline lookup yields CDR1 MNHEY and CDR2 SVGAGI. CDR3 length equals 15 residues. The V end was cut by 8 bases, the J end by 6 bases, with 23 bases between. CDR3 sequence: CASSLNSFGVVEQYF. CDR3 bases: TGTGCCAGCTCCTTAAACTCGTTTGGTGTGGTCGAGCAGTACTTC.

This clone was seen a few times. The chain couples TRBV7-9 to TRBJ1-4; no clear D. V lost 1 base, J lost 8 bases, and 11 bases lay in between. The CDR3 runs to 14 residues. The germline CDR1 and CDR2 sequences are SEHNR and FQNEAQ (reference sequence). The chain's CDR3 is CASSLVGSKEKLFF. CDR3 in DNA: TGTGCCAGCAGCTTAGTGGGTAGCAAGGAAAAACTGTTTTTT.

This clone was observed a single time. The gene calls are TRBV11-3 and TRBJ2-2; 8 nucleotides agree with TRBD2. Unmatched junction bases numbered 5, after V lost 5 bases and J lost 0 bases. In germline, CDR1 is SGHNT, CDR2 YENEEA. This CDR3 region has 16 residues. CDR3 DNA sequence: TGTGCCAGCAGCGTCACTAGCGGTACGAACACCGGGGAGCTGTTTTTT. Translating it yields CASSVTSGTNTGELFF.

The chain carries TRBV19 and TRBJ1-5, with no clear D. Germline CDR1 and CDR2: LNHDA and SQIVND (reference sequence). The ends were cut back, 1 base at V and 0 bases at J, with 16 bases in the middle. The CDR3 loop spans 18 amino acids. The CDR3 sequence: CASSIGARAQYSNQPQHF. The CDR3 DNA reads as TGTGCCAGTAGTATAGGAGCGAGGGCCCAATATAGCAATCAGCCCCAGCATTTT.